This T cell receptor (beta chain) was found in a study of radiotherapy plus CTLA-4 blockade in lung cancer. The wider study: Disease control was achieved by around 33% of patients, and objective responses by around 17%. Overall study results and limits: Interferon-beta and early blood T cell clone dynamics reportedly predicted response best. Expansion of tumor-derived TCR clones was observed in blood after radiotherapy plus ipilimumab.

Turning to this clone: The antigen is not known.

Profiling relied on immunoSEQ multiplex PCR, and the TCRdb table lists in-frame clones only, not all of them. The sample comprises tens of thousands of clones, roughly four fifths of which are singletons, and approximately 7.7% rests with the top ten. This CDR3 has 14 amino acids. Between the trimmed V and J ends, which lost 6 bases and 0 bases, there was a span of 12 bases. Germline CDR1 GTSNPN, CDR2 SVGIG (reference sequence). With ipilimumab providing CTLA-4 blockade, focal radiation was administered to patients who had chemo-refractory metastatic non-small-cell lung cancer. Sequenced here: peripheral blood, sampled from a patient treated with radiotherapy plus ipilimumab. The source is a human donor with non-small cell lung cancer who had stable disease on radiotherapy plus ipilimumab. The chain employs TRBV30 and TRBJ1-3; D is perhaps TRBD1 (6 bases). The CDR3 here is CACPKGGSGNTIYF. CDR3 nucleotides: TGTGCCTGCCCCAAAGGGGGCTCTGGAAACACCATATATTTT.